This T cell receptor beta chain was recovered during a study of blood T cells in healthy people across ages. Study outcomes and limitations: Diversity of TCR beta per million T cells declined in a roughly linear way with age.

About this clonotype itself: Its antigen remains unknown.

Germline V gene lookup returns CDR1 SEHNR and CDR2 FQNEAQ (reference sequence). The CDR3 consists of 13 residues. With 0 bases clipped from V and 11 bases from J, the junction kept 5 bases outside the gene matches. Next came a second PCR, run for about 6 to 12 cycles, which used a sample-barcoded 5' primer along with a J-beta primer mix. Every cDNA was tagged by a template-switch adaptor with 12 random nucleotides. TCRdb independently ran MiXCR on the 5' RACE reads; one entry per CDR3 protein. The sample carries roughly 500,000 distinct CDR3 sequences, roughly a quarter recorded once. The sample was blood. The V gene is TRBV7-9, the J gene TRBJ1-1; 8 positions match TRBD1. This sequence was found in a woman aged 65 to 85 in good health. DNA for the CDR3: TGTGCCAGCAGCTTAGCTGTGGGGGACAGGGCTTTCTTT. Its translation: CASSLAVGDRAFF. The full variable domain, in which reference TRBV7-9 and TRBJ1-1 provide the parts outside the CDR3, is DTGVSQNPRHKITKRGQNVTFRCDPISEHNRLYWYRQTLGQGPEFLTYFQNEAQLEKSRLLSDRFSAERPKGSFSTLEIQRTEQGDSAMYLCASSLAVGDRAFFGQGTRLTVV.